This T cell receptor (beta chain) originates from a study of beta chain features in type 1 diabetes (dated by TCRdb to 2017 to 2018). Study-wide context: Patients and healthy donors did not differ in mean age, gender distribution, total cell number or subset yield. Regulatory and stem cell-like memory subsets were obtained from only 8 patients and roughly 8 healthy donors, while naive and central memory subsets were obtained from all 30 or so donors. The study compared TCRB repertoires of sorted circulating CD4+ T cell subsets between recently diagnosed type 1 diabetes patients and matched healthy donors. Across all samples, around 99 million sorted cells were examined, and cell number per subset correlated strongly with RNA yield.

Each donor gave one peripheral blood draw, averaging approximately 110 mL, which was collected into heparinised tubes. A BD FACSAria II was used to sort naive, central memory, regulatory and stem cell-like memory CD4+ T cells with a panel that included CD45RO, CCR7, CD25, CD127, CD95 and CD27. Every sorted population had a purity above 95%. Right away, PBMCs were isolated by Lymphoprep density gradient centrifugation and were stained directly, with no culture step. Samples were stained and sorted in pairs, with one healthy donor and one patient per experiment, so that batch effects were minimized. The entire amount of isolated RNA was reverse transcribed using the High Capacity cDNA Reverse Transcription Kit, so the sequenced TCRB transcripts were expressed ones. Deep immunoSEQ sequencing was applied to naive, central memory and regulatory T cell samples, giving an average of about 3.57 million total reads per sample. Sorted cells were lysed in RLT buffer, and RNA was extracted using DNase-treated RNeasy Micro or Mini kits according to cell number. To prevent cross-contamination, every cell subset was processed on its own, while patient and healthy donor samples were processed together. Using the immunoSEQ multiplex PCR, TCRB sequences were amplified from cDNA into 87-bp fragments spanning the CDR3 region. Sequencing of the amplicons was done on the Illumina HiSeq platform. Turning to the authors' computational methods: Synthetic template baselines were used to correct PCR bias computationally, reads within Hamming distance 2 were collapsed together, and singletons that could not be merged were discarded. By aligning reads against IMGT, V, D and J genes, CDR3 length, and insertions or deletions at six rearrangement sites were assigned. Clonotype counts were normalized to sorted cell number within each subset before computing true diversity and Gini coefficients with the tcR R package. The overlap coefficient, calculated on TCRB nucleotide sequences, was used to quantify repertoire sharing. TCRdb limited this immuneACCESS table to in-frame rearrangements with V and J called. A share of clones is missing; checked studies link under half to unresolved V genes, and the rest is unexplained. V and J calls and clone size are those listed in that table; D and trimming were worked out from the DNA. Here the sample has about 130,000 clones; 9.2% occur a single time. Roughly 0.74% of the sample goes to the ten largest clones.

The germline V gene (reference sequence) sets CDR1 to LNHNV and CDR2 to YYDKDF. From its cysteine to its phenylalanine, the CDR3 spans 15 amino acids. Just the 45-base CDR3 DNA is kept, in frame starting at base 1. V is shortened by 0 bases, J by 3 bases, and the region joining them spans 12 bases. Overall results and qualifications from the work: Naive, central memory and regulatory TCRB repertoires appeared to be more similar among patients than among healthy donors. Because cDNA was sequenced instead of genomic DNA, highly expressing activated cells could be over-represented, though the groups showed no difference in activation or CD3 levels. Shorter templates might have been favored by PCR, but patient and control samples were amplified and corrected together, so both groups would have been affected equally by any skew. HLA sub-analyses involved small numbers of individuals, so any influence of HLA type on TCRB rearrangement remained unresolved. At VDJ recombination sites, type 1 diabetes patients had fewer insertions and more deleted nucleotides, which implies abnormalities in thymic rearrangement. A moderate but significant shortening of TCRB CDR3 length was observed in type 1 diabetes patients in all four CD4+ subsets.

In its sample, this clone was seen a few times. The specificity of this receptor is unknown. Base-call qualities are not available, and no considerably larger clone is one nucleotide away. The sample was central memory CD4+ T cells from blood. The sequence joins TRBV15 to TRBJ2-7, with a tentative D gene TRBD1 over 5 matching bases. The source of this sequence is a man in his late teens or twenties in good health. This receptor carries the CDR3 CATSRDPQGGYEQYF. The DNA is TGTGCCACCAGCAGAGATCCGCAGGGTGGCTACGAGCAGTACTTC.